A single TCR beta chain is shown here with its context. The read terminates 3 residues ahead of where the CDR3 ends, so the germline J gene completes it. The nonmyeloablative bone marrow transplants came from related graft donors, with transient mixed chimerism. V gave up 4 bases and J gave up 4 bases; unmatched junction bases: 11. The CDR3 is made up of 18 amino acids. Germline CDR1 is MGHRA and CDR2 is YSYEKL. This sample stems from a study of Tregs in tolerant kidney transplant recipients. Generated by immunoSEQ multiplex PCR, the TCRdb table keeps only in-frame clones and is missing some. The listing records some 15,000 clones.

Sequencing was performed on CD8+ T cells from blood (PBMCs), taken 6 months after the transplant. The chain joins TRBV4-1 to TRBJ2-2; 11 bases line up with TRBD2. The TCR originated in a human patient who received a combined kidney and bone marrow transplant. Some T cells may be graft donor cells. The part of the CDR3 DNA that was read is TGCGCCAGCAGCCTCTATATAGCGGGGGGGCAGGTCACCGGGGAG. Its protein product is CASSLYIAGGQVTGE. The full-length CDR3 reads as CASSLYIAGGQVTGELFF.